The clone carrying this T cell receptor delta chain was recorded a few times. Its antigen is undetermined. Sequences come from RNA converted to cDNA by reverse transcription. The CDR3 regions were amplified by multiplex PCR from V-gene primers to a constant-region primer. TCRdb re-called the multiplex PCR reads via CATT. The sample yields around 24,000 delta-chain clones, 25% to 30% seen once. The data stem from a study of Vδ1+ human thymocytes. Study findings and constraints: Thymic TRG and TRD repertoires appeared highly polyclonal.

Looked up from germline, CDR1 is TSWWSYY and CDR2 is QGS. J lost 4 bases, V lost 2 bases, and 19 bases had no gene match. The CDR3 is 20 amino acids. What was sequenced was Vdelta1+ gamma-delta thymocytes from the thymus. Regarding subset: FACS-sorted CD3+ TCRalphabeta- TCRVdelta1+ TCRVdelta2- thymocytes. This TCR came from a boy younger than two who had congenital heart surgery. This chain links TRDV1 with TRDJ1; 10 bases agree with TRDD3. DNA of the CDR3: TGTGCTCTTGGGGAAATGCGTCCCTTGCCACTGGGGGATCGTGACGATAAACTCATCTTT. It specifies CALGEMRPLPLGDRDDKLIF.